This TCR beta chain was sequenced during a study of blood T cell repertoires in COVID-19. Original processing methods: Cell counts per sample came from amplifying reference gene primers. The method was immunoSEQ multiplex PCR; TCRdb's version includes in-frame clones alone and lacks a portion of them. V and J calls and clone size are copied from that table; D and trimming were computed from the DNA. The sample holds about 150,000 clones, 65% to 90% seen once. Germline assignment: CDR1 SNHLY and CDR2 FYNNEI. The CDR3 consists of 13 residues. The V end was cut by 1 base, the J end by 5 bases, with 6 bases between.

The specimen sequenced was peripheral blood. The V call is TRBV2, the J call TRBJ1-5; possible D gene TRBD1, 5 bases. This TCR was recovered from a woman between 45 and 65 years old with acute or convalescent COVID-19. The chain's CDR3 is CASSEVGDQPQHF. The CDR3 DNA reads as TGTGCCAGCAGTGAAGTAGGGGATCAGCCCCAGCATTTT.